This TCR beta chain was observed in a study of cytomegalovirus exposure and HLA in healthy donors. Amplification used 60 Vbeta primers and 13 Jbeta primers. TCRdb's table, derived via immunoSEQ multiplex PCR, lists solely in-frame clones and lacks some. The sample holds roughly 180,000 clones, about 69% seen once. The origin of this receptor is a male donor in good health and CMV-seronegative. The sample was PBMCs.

Here the CDR3 reads CASSFTGGTNEKLFF. Here the CDR3 DNA reads TGTGCCAGCAGCTTCACAGGTGGGACTAATGAAAAACTGTTTTTT. The V call is TRBV7-9, the J call TRBJ1-4; D possibly corresponds to TRBD1 (5 bases). V lost 3 bases to trimming and J lost 2 bases, with 10 bases between them. Germline V gene data show CDR1 as SEHNR and CDR2 as FQNEAQ (reference sequence). The CDR3 sequence is 15 residues long.